These T cell receptor beta chains were read from a single sample in a study of OX40 agonist ivuxolimab in advanced cancers. Assay: immunoSEQ multiplex PCR; the TCRdb copy retains only in-frame clones and omits some. The sample consists of roughly 90,000 clones, approximately 94% of them appearing once. The source was CD4+ or CD8+ T cells sorted from blood, collected in a trial of the OX40 agonist ivuxolimab. Receptors were obtained from an adult with an advanced solid tumor such as melanoma, head and neck, liver or kidney cancer. CDR3s include the opening cysteine and the closing phenylalanine or tryptophan. A D gene is named only where the DNA matches it firmly. Only part of the rows carry a size: once, few, many, or a class if the clone is expanded.

V: TRBV14; J: TRBJ2-2; D: TRBD1; size: NA; DNA: TGTGCCAGCAGCCAACGAGGGGGCAGCACCGGGGAGCTGTTTTTT; CDR3: CASSQRGGSTGELFF
V: TRBV27; J: TRBJ2-5; D: NA; size: NA; DNA: TGTGCCAGCAGTTTAAATGGGCAAGAGACCCAGTACTTC; CDR3: CASSLNGQETQYF
V: TRBV10-3; J: TRBJ1-1; D: NA; size: once; DNA: TGTGCCATCAGTGAGGGTGGGAGGGCCCTGAACACTGAAGCTTTCTTT; CDR3: CAISEGGRALNTEAFF
V: TRBV5-4; J: TRBJ1-3; D: NA; size: NA; DNA: TGTGCCAGCAGTTCCCCACTAGGTCCCCTATATTTT; CDR3: CASSSPLGPLYF
V: TRBV27; J: TRBJ1-2; D: TRBD1; size: NA; DNA: TGTGCCAGCAGTTTACCGACAGGGTTTGGCTACACCTTC; CDR3: CASSLPTGFGYTF
V: TRBV21-1; J: TRBJ2-7; D: NA; size: NA; DNA: TGTGCCAGCAGCAAAGCATGGGGCGGGCGGGGACACCACGAGCAGTACTTC; CDR3: CASSKAWGGRGHHEQYF
V: TRBV5-1; J: TRBJ1-1; D: NA; size: NA; DNA: TGCGCCAGCAGCTTGGCGGGTCCGGGGACGGCAAGTACTGAAGCTTTCTTT; CDR3: CASSLAGPGTASTEAFF
V: TRBV2; J: TRBJ2-1; D: NA; size: NA; DNA: TGTGCCAGTGCAGGGTCCTGGGAGCAGTTCTTC; CDR3: CASAGSWEQFF
V: TRBV11-2; J: TRBJ2-1; D: NA; size: NA; DNA: TGTGCCAGCAGCTTGGGGGTGTACTCCTACAATGAGCAGTTCTTC; CDR3: CASSLGVYSYNEQFF
V: TRBV4-3; J: TRBJ2-4; D: NA; size: NA; DNA: TGCGCCAGCAGCCAAGAATCCGGGTTCTCCAAAAACATTCAGTACTTC; CDR3: CASSQESGFSKNIQYF
V: TRBV6-5; J: TRBJ2-5; D: NA; size: NA; DNA: TGTGCCAGCAGCTCCGGAGAGACCCAGTACTTC; CDR3: CASSSGETQYF
V: TRBV6-6; J: TRBJ2-3; D: NA; size: NA; DNA: TGTGCCAGCAGCGGGCGGCGGGATACGCAGTATTTT; CDR3: CASSGRRDTQYF
V: TRBV13; J: TRBJ2-1; D: TRBD2; size: NA; DNA: TGTGCCAGCAGCTTAGTCCCGCGGGAGTCCTACAATGAGCAGTTCTTC; CDR3: CASSLVPRESYNEQFF
V: TRBV11-2; J: TRBJ2-1; D: NA; size: NA; DNA: TGTGCCAGCAGCCTTAACAGGGACCCCACTTACAATGAGCAGTTCTTC; CDR3: CASSLNRDPTYNEQFF
V: TRBV13; J: TRBJ1-5; D: NA; size: NA; DNA: TGTGCCAGCAGCTCGCGGGACGGTAGCAATCAGCCCCAGCATTTT; CDR3: CASSSRDGSNQPQHF
V: TRBV19; J: TRBJ2-5; D: NA; size: NA; DNA: TGTGCCAGTAGTACAGAGACCCAAGAGACCCAGTACTTC; CDR3: CASSTETQETQYF
V: TRBV9; J: TRBJ1-2; D: NA; size: NA; DNA: TGTGCCAGCAGTCCAGAAGGGGCAGGGGATGGCTACACCTTC; CDR3: CASSPEGAGDGYTF
V: TRBV13; J: TRBJ2-7; D: NA; size: NA; DNA: TGTGCCAGCAGCTCCTATAAAAAGGACGAGCAGTACTTC; CDR3: CASSSYKKDEQYF
V: TRBV6-6; J: TRBJ1-2; D: TRBD1; size: NA; DNA: TGTGCCAGCAGTTGGGGACAGCCCAACTATGGCTACACCTTC; CDR3: CASSWGQPNYGYTF
V: TRBV5-1; J: TRBJ1-1; D: NA; size: NA; DNA: TGCGCCAGCAGCTTGGCCTCAGCGAACACTGAAGCTTTCTTT; CDR3: CASSLASANTEAFF
V: TRBV14; J: TRBJ2-1; D: TRBD2; size: NA; DNA: TGTGCCAGCAGCCAGGCCCTACTAGCGGGAGTTGCAAATGAGCAGTTCTTC; CDR3: CASSQALLAGVANEQFF
V: TRBV5-6; J: TRBJ2-1; D: TRBD2; size: NA; DNA: TGTGCCAGCAGCTTCCAGTCAGCGGGGGCCCTTAGCTCCTACAATGAGCAGTTCTTC; CDR3: CASSFQSAGALSSYNEQFF
V: TRBV7-6; J: TRBJ2-7; D: NA; size: NA; DNA: TGTGCCAGCAGCCCGGGGTCCTACGAGCAGTACTTC; CDR3: CASSPGSYEQYF
V: TRBV4-1; J: TRBJ2-4; D: TRBD2; size: NA; DNA: TGCGCCAGCAGCCACTGGACTAGCGGGTCCCAAGAGTTGGCCAAAAACATTCAGTACTTC; CDR3: CASSHWTSGSQELAKNIQYF
V: TRBV11-2; J: TRBJ2-1; D: NA; size: NA; DNA: TGTGCCAGCAGCTTAGACATCGGGAAATACAATGAGCAGTTCTTC; CDR3: CASSLDIGKYNEQFF
V: TRBV19; J: TRBJ2-3; D: NA; size: NA; DNA: TGTGCCAGTAGTATAGTTCGCACAGATACGCAGTATTTT; CDR3: CASSIVRTDTQYF
V: TRBV18; J: TRBJ2-7; D: TRBD1; size: NA; DNA: TGTGCCAGCTCACCCTGGACAGGGGGAGGGGTGTACGAGCAGTACTTC; CDR3: CASSPWTGGGVYEQYF
V: TRBV10-3; J: TRBJ2-3; D: TRBD1; size: NA; DNA: TGTGCCTCTCGGACAGGGGGCAGGTCAGATACGCAGTATTTT; CDR3: CASRTGGRSDTQYF
V: TRBV9; J: TRBJ1-2; D: NA; size: NA; DNA: TGTGCCAGCAGCCCCCCTAGTCGGAGTCTCTCCCCCTATGGCTACACCTTC; CDR3: CASSPPSRSLSPYGYTF
V: TRBV10-3; J: TRBJ1-1; D: NA; size: NA; DNA: TGTGCCATAAGTGAGGGGCCAGGTCTGAACACTGAAGCTTTCTTT; CDR3: CAISEGPGLNTEAFF
V: TRBV4-1; J: TRBJ2-3; D: TRBD2; size: NA; DNA: TGCGCCAGCAGCCACTCCCTAGCGGGGGGACGGATGAATACGCAGTATTTT; CDR3: CASSHSLAGGRMNTQYF
V: TRBV18; J: TRBJ2-7; D: TRBD1; size: once; DNA: TGTGCCAGCTCACCATCTTCCGGACAGGGTTACGAGCAGTACTTC; CDR3: CASSPSSGQGYEQYF
V: TRBV5-6; J: TRBJ2-5; D: NA; size: NA; DNA: TGTGCCAGCAGCTTGCGTCCTAGGAGGGAAGAGACCCAGTACTTC; CDR3: CASSLRPRREETQYF
V: TRBV27; J: TRBJ1-2; D: TRBD1; size: NA; DNA: TGTGCCAGCAGCCCAGGGGGCCCAGTCTATGGCTACACCTTC; CDR3: CASSPGGPVYGYTF
V: TRBV4-1; J: TRBJ1-5; D: NA; size: NA; DNA: TGCGCCAGCAGCCAAGCAGGGAATCAGCCCCAGCATTTT; CDR3: CASSQAGNQPQHF
V: TRBV27; J: TRBJ2-1; D: TRBD1; size: NA; DNA: TGTGCCAGCTCCCCAGGACAGGGGACCAACGAGCAGTTCTTC; CDR3: CASSPGQGTNEQFF
V: TRBV7-9; J: TRBJ2-1; D: TRBD2; size: NA; DNA: TGTGCCAGCAGCTCCAGCGGGAGAGAAGAGCAGTTCTTC; CDR3: CASSSSGREEQFF
V: TRBV19; J: TRBJ2-1; D: TRBD2; size: once; DNA: TGTGCCAGTAGTATTTGGTCGGCGGGAGGGCATCGGTACAATGAGCAGTTCTTC; CDR3: CASSIWSAGGHRYNEQFF
V: TRBV4-1; J: TRBJ2-3; D: TRBD1; size: NA; DNA: TGCGCCAGCAGCCAAAAGGGGGCCTCAGATACGCAGTATTTT; CDR3: CASSQKGASDTQYF
V: TRBV7-3; J: TRBJ2-2; D: NA; size: NA; DNA: TGTGCCAGCAGCTTAAACAGGGCCACCGGGGAGCTGTTTTTT; CDR3: CASSLNRATGELFF
V: TRBV7-9; J: TRBJ1-1; D: NA; size: NA; DNA: TGTGCCAGCAGCTTAGAGGTCGTCAACACTGAAGCTTTCTTT; CDR3: CASSLEVVNTEAFF
V: TRBV5-8; J: TRBJ1-5; D: NA; size: NA; DNA: TGTGCCAGCAGCTTGGGCCTTAATCAGCCCCAGCATTTT; CDR3: CASSLGLNQPQHF
V: TRBV28; J: TRBJ2-5; D: NA; size: NA; DNA: TGTGCCAGCAGCCGGGCTCCCCGTCCCGAGACCCAGTACTTC; CDR3: CASSRAPRPETQYF
V: TRBV11-2; J: TRBJ2-7; D: NA; size: NA; DNA: TGTGCCAGCAGTTGGGCCTACGAGCAGTACTTC; CDR3: CASSWAYEQYF
V: TRBV27; J: TRBJ2-7; D: NA; size: NA; DNA: TGTGCCAGCAGTATGCGGACTCCCTCCCACTACGAGCAGTACTTC; CDR3: CASSMRTPSHYEQYF
V: TRBV19; J: TRBJ2-5; D: TRBD2; size: NA; DNA: TGTGCCAGTAGTGGGGGGGAAAGCAAGTGGGAGACCCAGTACTTC; CDR3: CASSGGESKWETQYF
V: TRBV7-9; J: TRBJ1-1; D: NA; size: NA; DNA: TGTGCCAGCAGCTCCTCCAGGGAGACGGTGAACACTGAAGCTTTCTTT; CDR3: CASSSSRETVNTEAFF
V: TRBV30; J: TRBJ1-2; D: NA; size: NA; DNA: TGTGCCTGGAGCCGGGGAAGGGGTGGCTACACCTTC; CDR3: CAWSRGRGGYTF
V: TRBV14; J: TRBJ1-1; D: TRBD1; size: NA; DNA: TGTGCCAGCAGCCAGACAGGGGCGAACACTGAAGCTTTCTTT; CDR3: CASSQTGANTEAFF